A single sample is the source of the 9 T cell receptor beta chains below, sequenced in a study of T cell responses to AZD1222 COVID-19 vaccine. The protocol was immunoSEQ multiplex PCR, while the TCRdb copy is restricted to in-frame clones and leaves out a portion. The sample consists of tens of thousands of clones, about nine tenths of them appearing once. Specimen: peripheral blood, collected on day 0 of AZD1222 vaccination. The receptors stem from an adult in good health.

This chain links TRBV5-1 with TRBJ1-5; the D gene is possibly TRBD1 (6 bases). Deletions cut 4 bases from V and 5 bases from J, with 10 bases between. This CDR3 is built from 13 residues. Germline CDR1 reads SGHRS; CDR2 reads YFSETQ. CDR3 sequence reads: CASSRGPDQPQHF. CDR3 bases: TGCGCCAGCAGCCGGGGGCCCGATCAGCCCCAGCATTTT.

The chain is built from TRBV5-1 and TRBJ1-2, with 7 bases fitting TRBD1. The CDR3 has 14 amino acids. After removal of 3 bases from V and 1 base from J, the junction contained 3 bases not matched to a gene. The V gene's germline CDR1 is SGHRS and CDR2 YFSETQ. Here the CDR3 DNA reads TGCGCCAGCAGCTCGGGACAGCTTAACTATGGCTACACCTTC. Its protein is CASSSGQLNYGYTF.

This rearrangement joins TRBV7-2 to TRBJ2-4, with 8 bases matching TRBD1. Germline CDR1 is SGHTA and CDR2 is FQGNSA. The CDR3 extends over 15 amino acids. The trim removed 4 bases at V and 7 bases at J, leaving 9 bases unmatched. The CDR3 bases are TGTGCCAGCAGCTCGAGCCAGGGGGCGCGGAACATTCAGTACTTC. This codes for CASSSSQGARNIQYF.

V and J are TRBV13 and TRBJ2-3; D might be TRBD1 or TRBD2, each matching 5 bases. V gave up 8 bases and J gave up 6 bases, with 18 bases separating them. There are 14 residues in the CDR3. Germline V CDR1 and CDR2: PRHDT, FYEKMQ (reference sequence). CDR3 residues: CASYPGRGSDTQYF. CDR3 sequence (DNA): TGTGCCAGCTATCCGGGACGGGGTTCGGATACGCAGTATTTT.

The chain couples TRBV19 to TRBJ2-7; TRBD1 matches at 9 bases. The ends lost 7 bases at V and 5 bases at J; junction bases unmatched: 9. The germline V gene has CDR1 LNHDA and CDR2 SQIVND (reference sequence). The CDR3 runs to 14 residues. The CDR3 here is CASNQPGQGNEQYF. The CDR3 DNA reads TGTGCCAGTAATCAGCCGGGACAGGGTAACGAGCAGTACTTC.

As DNA, the CDR3 is TGCAGCGTTTCGCTAGGGATTCGCGACACCATATATTTT. Its translation: CSVSLGIRDTIYF. This chain joins TRBV29-1 and TRBJ1-3; D is unresolved. Germline values: CDR1 SQVTM, CDR2 ANQGSEA. Trimming took off 5 bases at V and 8 bases at J, with 16 bases between the two ends. The CDR3 is 13 amino acids. Looking up the rest from reference TRBV29-1 and TRBJ1-3 gives the full variable domain: SAVISQKPSRDICQRGTSLTIQCQVDSQVTMMFWYRQQPGQSLTLIATANQGSEATYESGFVIDKFPISRPNLTFSTLTVSNMSPEDSSIYLCSVSLGIRDTIYFGEGSWLTVV.

V gene TRBV6-5 combines with J gene TRBJ2-2; 9 bases are a match to TRBD2. After removal of 4 bases from V and 5 bases from J, the junction contained 8 bases not matched to a gene. The CDR3 covers 16 residues. The germline gives CDR1 MNHEY, CDR2 SVGAGI. CDR3 sequence (DNA): TGTGCCAGCAGTTCCGTGGGCGGGAGGGGTACCGGGGAGCTGTTTTTT. Protein sequence: CASSSVGGRGTGELFF.

The genes are TRBV3-1 (or the pseudogene TRBV3-2) and TRBJ2-5; TRBD1 agrees at 7 bases. Per germline, CDR1 LGHDT and CDR2 YNNKEL (reference sequence). The V gene end was trimmed by 4 bases and the J gene end by 4 bases; junction bases not matched to a gene: 0. This CDR3 contains 12 residues. The CDR3 spells CASSRDRETQYF. The DNA of the CDR3 is TGTGCCAGCAGCCGGGACAGAGAGACCCAGTACTTC.

The chain employs TRBV28 and TRBJ2-5; either TRBD1 or TRBD2 may supply D (5 bases each). V was shortened by 6 bases and J by 5 bases, with 16 bases between the two germline ends. From germline, CDR1 is MDHEN and CDR2 SYDVKM. The CDR3 consists of 14 residues. The CDR3 DNA follows: TGTGCCAGCAGGTTAGCGAGGGGATGGGAGACCCAGTACTTC. Its translation is CASRLARGWETQYF.